This T cell receptor beta chain was retrieved from a study of molecular identifiers for immune sequencing clone quantification. Isolation of naive CD8 T cells was achieved by sorting on a CD8+CD4-CCR7+CD45RA+ phenotype. One entry per CDR3 protein, called by TCRdb with MiXCR from the PCR reads. The sample includes under 600,000 distinct CDR3 sequences, about 25% of them seen just once. This clonotype has a handful of counts. The germline V gene has CDR1 SGHVS and CDR2 FQNEAQ. The CDR3 is 15 amino acids. Trimming pared 1 base from V and 5 bases from J, leaving 12 bases between. J is TRBJ2-1 and V is TRBV7-8; TRBD1 is a possible D gene (6 bases). Specimen: naive CD8+ T cells from blood, with Jurkat cell RNA spiked in. Indicated subset: FACS-sorted CD8+CD4-CCR7+CD45RA+ naive T cells. This TCR was recovered from a human donor in good health. Some libraries in this study had Jurkat cell RNA spiked in. The DNA for the CDR3 is TGTGCCAGCAGCTTAGGGCAGGGGTTTAACAATGAGCAGTTCTTC. As protein: CASSLGQGFNNEQFF.